This T cell receptor beta chain originates from a study of T-cell memory formation after mild COVID-19. Study-level results: Contracting CD4+ clones sat mainly in CM and EM; CD8+ in EMRA.

This clonotype was recorded a few times. The antigen is not known. Per the germline V gene, CDR1 is SEHNR and CDR2 is FQNEAQ (reference sequence). The CDR3 contains 12 residues. The V and J ends lost 1 base and 5 bases respectively, with 5 bases between them. TCRdb itself ran the 5' RACE reads through MiXCR, one entry per CDR3 protein. The sample yields fewer than 500,000 distinct CDR3 sequences, 25% seen once. This chain connects TRBV7-9 to TRBJ1-2, with D uncertain. Sequencing used PBMCs or a T cell subset sorted from them (not recorded which). This clonotype originated in an adult woman who had mild COVID-19 (a few samples of this study predate the infection). Cell type and time point are not known. CDR3 sequence reads: CASSLGEYGYTF. CDR3 coding DNA: TGTGCCAGCAGCTTAGGGGAGTATGGCTACACCTTC. The variable domain in full, with the rest retrieved from reference TRBV7-9 and TRBJ1-2, is DTGVSQNPRHKITKRGQNVTFRCDPISEHNRLYWYRQTLGQGPEFLTYFQNEAQLEKSRLLSDRFSAERPKGSFSTLEIQRTEQGDSAMYLCASSLGEYGYTFGSGTRLTVV.